Listed below are T cell receptor beta chains from one sample, sequenced in a study of cytomegalovirus exposure and HLA in healthy donors. Here immunoSEQ multiplex PCR was the method, and the copy in TCRdb shows in-frame clones only, minus some. The sample lists 140,000 or so clones; approximately 79% were seen once. Material for sequencing was PBMCs. The receptors were sampled from a woman aged 25 to 39 in good health and CMV-seronegative. Both conserved end residues are part of each CDR3. Each record gives: clone size, J gene, D gene, V gene, CDR3 protein, CDR3 DNA. D genes are given only for firm matches. Size is omitted from some rows. Given values are once, few, many or a class for expanded clones.

clone_size: -; j_call: TRBJ2-4; d_call: TRBD1; v_call: TRBV19; cdr3_aa: CASTFSGTARENIQYF; cdr3_nt: TGTGCCAGTACGTTCTCAGGGACAGCACGAGAAAACATTCAGTACTTC
clone_size: -; j_call: TRBJ2-1; d_call: TRBD2; v_call: TRBV2; cdr3_aa: CASRGSSGGGYNEQFF; cdr3_nt: TGTGCCAGCCGGGGGAGTAGCGGGGGGGGGTACAATGAGCAGTTCTTC
clone_size: once; j_call: TRBJ2-1; d_call: -; v_call: TRBV21-1; cdr3_aa: CASSKGPTGAGGQYNEQFF; cdr3_nt: TGTGCCAGCAGCAAAGGACCCACGGGGGCGGGAGGGCAATACAATGAGCAGTTCTTC
clone_size: -; j_call: TRBJ2-7; d_call: TRBD2; v_call: TRBV5-1; cdr3_aa: CASSAGTSALYFYEQYF; cdr3_nt: TGCGCCAGCAGCGCCGGGACTAGCGCGTTGTACTTCTACGAGCAGTACTTC
clone_size: -; j_call: TRBJ1-2; d_call: -; v_call: TRBV20-1; cdr3_aa: CSARANRGYTF; cdr3_nt: TGCAGTGCTAGAGCAAACAGGGGCTACACCTTC
clone_size: -; j_call: TRBJ1-1; d_call: TRBD1; v_call: TRBV7-8; cdr3_aa: CASSSQGGGTEAFF; cdr3_nt: TGTGCCAGCAGCTCCCAGGGGGGAGGCACTGAAGCTTTCTTT
clone_size: few; j_call: TRBJ2-5; d_call: -; v_call: TRBV5-6; cdr3_aa: CASSFAGRQETQYF; cdr3_nt: TGTGCCAGCAGCTTTGCTGGCCGCCAAGAGACCCAGTACTTC
clone_size: few; j_call: TRBJ1-2; d_call: -; v_call: TRBV6-6; cdr3_aa: CASSYTSGFYGYTF; cdr3_nt: TGTGCCAGCAGTTACACCTCAGGGTTCTATGGCTACACCTTC
clone_size: few; j_call: TRBJ1-1; d_call: -; v_call: TRBV30; cdr3_aa: CAWSVHSGLTEAFF; cdr3_nt: TGTGCCTGGAGTGTACACTCTGGGCTCACTGAAGCTTTCTTT
clone_size: -; j_call: TRBJ1-3; d_call: TRBD1; v_call: TRBV4-1; cdr3_aa: CASSQARQGPGNTIYF; cdr3_nt: TGCGCCAGCAGCCAGGCTAGACAGGGGCCTGGAAACACCATATATTTT
clone_size: -; j_call: TRBJ2-7; d_call: TRBD1; v_call: TRBV4-1; cdr3_aa: CASSPGDRGYEQYF; cdr3_nt: TGCGCCAGCAGCCCCGGGGACAGGGGTTACGAGCAGTACTTC
clone_size: -; j_call: TRBJ1-3; d_call: -; v_call: TRBV7-9; cdr3_aa: CASILGDSSYGNTIYF; cdr3_nt: TGTGCCAGCATTTTAGGGGATTCCAGTTACGGAAACACCATATATTTT
clone_size: -; j_call: TRBJ1-2; d_call: -; v_call: TRBV4-3; cdr3_aa: CASSQDPGWNYGYTF; cdr3_nt: TGCGCCAGCAGCCAAGACCCAGGGTGGAACTATGGCTACACCTTC
clone_size: -; j_call: TRBJ2-2; d_call: -; v_call: TRBV7-2; cdr3_aa: CASSFSFGNTGELFF; cdr3_nt: TGTGCCAGCAGCTTTTCCTTCGGGAACACCGGGGAGCTGTTTTTT
clone_size: -; j_call: TRBJ1-2; d_call: TRBD1; v_call: TRBV2; cdr3_aa: CASRVRDRVGYGYTF; cdr3_nt: TGTGCCAGCAGAGTTAGGGACAGGGTAGGCTATGGCTACACCTTC
clone_size: -; j_call: TRBJ1-2; d_call: TRBD1; v_call: TRBV4-3; cdr3_aa: CASSQVGTGGNYGYTF; cdr3_nt: TGCGCCAGCAGCCAAGTAGGCACAGGGGGTAACTATGGCTACACCTTC
clone_size: -; j_call: TRBJ1-6; d_call: TRBD1; v_call: TRBV4-1; cdr3_aa: CASSPTRDRGLSYNSPLHF; cdr3_nt: TGCGCCAGCAGCCCGACCCGGGACAGGGGCCTCTCCTATAATTCACCCCTCCACTTT
clone_size: -; j_call: TRBJ1-5; d_call: -; v_call: TRBV18; cdr3_aa: CASSPTGNQPQHF; cdr3_nt: TGTGCCAGCTCACCTACAGGGAATCAGCCCCAGCATTTT
clone_size: few; j_call: TRBJ1-5; d_call: -; v_call: TRBV19; cdr3_aa: CASSMSPGTEGPQHF; cdr3_nt: TGTGCCAGTAGTATGTCCCCCGGCACCGAGGGGCCCCAGCATTTT
clone_size: -; j_call: TRBJ2-7; d_call: -; v_call: TRBV10-3; cdr3_aa: CAISANYEQYF; cdr3_nt: TGTGCCATCAGTGCTAACTACGAGCAGTACTTC
clone_size: -; j_call: TRBJ2-1; d_call: TRBD1; v_call: TRBV7-9; cdr3_aa: CSSSLGTGFLGPYNEQFF; cdr3_nt: TGTTCCAGCAGCTTAGGGACAGGGTTTTTAGGCCCCTACAATGAGCAGTTCTTC
clone_size: -; j_call: TRBJ1-2; d_call: -; v_call: TRBV19; cdr3_aa: CASRLSRVNYGYTF; cdr3_nt: TGTGCCAGTAGGCTCTCCAGGGTTAACTATGGCTACACCTTC
clone_size: few; j_call: TRBJ2-5; d_call: TRBD2; v_call: TRBV6-1; cdr3_aa: CASSETSYGETQYF; cdr3_nt: TGTGCCAGCAGTGAGACTAGCTACGGAGAGACCCAGTACTTC
clone_size: once; j_call: TRBJ1-3; d_call: -; v_call: TRBV28; cdr3_aa: CASSKRVYRTSGNTIYF; cdr3_nt: TGTGCCAGCAGTAAAAGGGTCTACAGGACCTCTGGAAACACCATATATTTT
clone_size: -; j_call: TRBJ1-5; d_call: -; v_call: TRBV27; cdr3_aa: CASSFSGGRNNQPQHF; cdr3_nt: TGTGCCAGCAGTTTCTCGGGGGGGCGGAATAATCAGCCCCAGCATTTT
clone_size: -; j_call: TRBJ1-2; d_call: -; v_call: TRBV7-9; cdr3_aa: CASSLVAGESYGYTF; cdr3_nt: TGTGCCAGCAGCTTAGTGGCAGGGGAGAGCTATGGCTACACCTTC
clone_size: -; j_call: TRBJ1-5; d_call: -; v_call: TRBV11-2; cdr3_aa: CASSPTGGFNQPQHF; cdr3_nt: TGTGCCAGCAGCCCAACGGGTGGTTTTAATCAGCCCCAGCATTTT